These 32 T cell receptor beta chains share one sample of origin, sequenced in a study of blood T cell repertoires in COVID-19. Sequencing was performed with immunoSEQ multiplex PCR; in TCRdb, only in-frame clones are kept and a portion is missing. The sample lists 25,000 to 30,000 clones, around 86% occurring once. The sequenced sample consisted of peripheral blood. These receptors were taken from a human donor in a cohort sampled during active COVID-19.

In its sample, this clone was seen a few times. The chain recombines TRBV28 with TRBJ2-5; 8 bases align to TRBD2. This CDR3 spans 13 amino acids. The V gene's germline CDR1 is MDHEN and CDR2 SYDVKM. The ends lost 11 bases at V and 2 bases at J; junction bases unmatched: 7. Here the CDR3 reads CASRRGGQETQYF. As DNA, the CDR3 is TGTGCCTCAAGACGGGGGGGGCAAGAGACCCAGTACTTC.

The genes are TRBV5-1 and TRBJ2-1; 10 nucleotides align to TRBD2. Germline values: CDR1 SGHRS, CDR2 YFSETQ. The CDR3 is 20 amino acids. J gave up 10 bases and V 0 bases, and 22 bases lay outside the gene matches. This CDR3 reads CASSLVPSGSGLAGAGEQFF. CDR3 nucleotides: TGCGCCAGCAGCTTGGTTCCATCCGGTTCAGGTCTAGCGGGGGCCGGGGAGCAGTTCTTC.

The CDR3 sequence is CASSSADRALYGYTF. The DNA of the CDR3 is TGTGCCAGCAGCTCGGCGGACAGGGCCCTCTATGGCTACACCTTC. The genes are TRBV11-2 and TRBJ1-2, with 8 bases that match TRBD1. CDR1 SGHAT and CDR2 FQNNGV come from the germline V gene. V dropped 4 bases and J dropped 4; count of bases not matched to a gene: 8. This CDR3 is built from 15 residues. The variable domain in full, with the rest retrieved from reference TRBV11-2 and TRBJ1-2, is EAGVAQSPRYKIIEKRQSVAFWCNPISGHATLYWYQQILGQGPKLLIQFQNNGVVDDSQLPKDRFSAERLKGVDSTLKIQPAKLEDSAVYLCASSSADRALYGYTFGSGTRLTVV.

The chain recombines TRBV6-2 or TRBV6-3 with TRBJ1-3, with D possibly matching TRBD1 (5 bases). The CDR3 is 12 amino acids. Per the germline V gene, CDR1 is MNHEY and CDR2 is SVGEGT. Trimming left V 6 bases short and J 7 bases short, with 10 bases between. In DNA, the CDR3 is TGTGCCAGCAGCGGAGGGGAGAACACCATATATTTT. This gives the protein CASSGGENTIYF.

The chain couples TRBV7-3 to TRBJ2-1; D possibly corresponds to TRBD2 (5 bases). Trimming took 5 bases from V and 1 from J, leaving 9 bases between them. In germline, CDR1 is SGHTA, CDR2 FQGTGA. CDR3 size: 14 residues. This CDR3 reads CASSPSRSYNEQFF. In DNA form, the CDR3 reads TGTGCCAGCAGCCCTAGCAGGTCCTACAATGAGCAGTTCTTC. Variable domain in full (rest from reference TRBV7-3 and TRBJ2-1): GAGVSQTPSNKVTEKGKYVELRCDPISGHTALYWYRQSLGQGPEFLIYFQGTGAADDSGLPNDRFFAVRPEGSVSTLKIQRTERGDSAVYLCASSPSRSYNEQFFGPGTRLTVL.

V and J are TRBV18 and TRBJ2-2, with 10 bases that match TRBD1. CDR1 and CDR2 from the germline V gene are KGHSH and LQKENI. With 1 base clipped from V and 0 bases from J, the junction kept 8 bases outside the gene matches. CDR3 length equals 19 residues. The CDR3 nucleotides are TGTGCCAGCTCACCACTCCCGGGACAGGGGAGTTCGAACACCGGGGAGCTGTTTTTT. Its protein is CASSPLPGQGSSNTGELFF.

The count of this clone is one. The rearrangement joins TRBV28 to TRBJ2-3; D possibly corresponds to TRBD2 (6 bases). The CDR3 is made up of 15 amino acids. Germline V CDR1 and CDR2: MDHEN, SYDVKM. V lost 2 bases, J lost 3 bases, and 12 bases lay in between. CDR3 in DNA: TGTGCCAGCAGTTTAAGTCACGGACTAACAGATACGCAGTATTTT. Its protein is CASSLSHGLTDTQYF.

The V call is TRBV7-6, the J call TRBJ2-3, with 9 bases lining up with TRBD2. The CDR3 totals 19 residues. Germline-derived CDR1 and CDR2 are SGHVS and FNYEAQ. The J segment lost 3 bases and the V segment lost 5 bases, leaving 18 bases of the junction unmatched. The CDR3 bases are TGTGCCAGCAGCCCCATCGGTAGGAGCGGGGGGCCTGGGACAGATACGCAGTATTTT. Protein: CASSPIGRSGGPGTDTQYF.

The rearrangement joins TRBV3-1 (or the pseudogene TRBV3-2) to TRBJ1-4, with 12 positions matching TRBD1. The CDR3 extends over 14 amino acids. Per the germline V gene, CDR1 is LGHDT and CDR2 is YNNKEL (reference sequence). With 3 bases clipped from V and 11 bases from J, the junction kept 4 bases outside the gene matches. As DNA, the CDR3 is TGTGCCAGCAGCCAGGGACAGGGGGCTGGTAAACTGTTTTTT. Translating it yields CASSQGQGAGKLFF.

V is TRBV7-2 and J is TRBJ2-1; possible D gene TRBD2, 6 bases. With 1 base removed from V and 4 bases from J, the gap between germline ends came to 11 bases. Per the germline V gene, CDR1 is SGHTA and CDR2 is FQGNSA. This CDR3 has 15 amino acids. Here the CDR3 reads CASSLDGGSYNEQFF. The CDR3 DNA reads as TGTGCCAGCAGCTTAGACGGGGGTTCGTACAATGAGCAGTTCTTC.

Here the CDR3 reads CASSTEGNSGNTIYF. The CDR3 DNA is TGTGCCAGCAGCACCGAGGGAAACTCTGGAAACACCATATATTTT. V usage is TRBV9 and J usage is TRBJ1-3; D is unclear. Germline V gene data show CDR1 as SGDLS and CDR2 as YYNGEE. V dropped 4 bases and J dropped 0 bases, with 11 bases sitting between them. CDR3 length equals 15 residues. The entire variable domain, with the rest obtained from reference TRBV9 and TRBJ1-3, is as follows: DSGVTQTPKHLITATGQRVTLRCSPRSGDLSVYWYQQSLDQGLQFLIQYYNGEERAKGNILERFSAQQFPDLHSELNLSSLELGDSALYFCASSTEGNSGNTIYFGEGSWLTVV.

The count of this clone is one. The chain combines TRBV27 with TRBJ2-5; the D gene is possibly TRBD2 (6 bases). The CDR3 runs 14 residues. Germline CDR1 and CDR2: MNHEY and SMNVEV (reference sequence). Trimming removed 5 bases at V and 5 bases at J, with 15 bases between. CDR3 sequence: CASSRRGPAETQYF. CDR3 nucleotide sequence: TGTGCCAGCAGTCGGCGGGGCCCGGCGGAGACCCAGTACTTC.

The rearrangement joins TRBV15 to TRBJ2-7, with D unresolved. The V gene lost 7 bases and the J gene lost 2 bases, with 15 bases spanning the gap. The germline gives CDR1 LNHNV, CDR2 YYDKDF (reference sequence). This CDR3 spans 14 amino acids. In DNA form, the CDR3 reads TGTGCCACCAAACCGGTCTCCGAGGCCTACGAGCAGTACTTC. This codes for CATKPVSEAYEQYF.

The V gene is TRBV4-1, the J gene TRBJ2-7; weak D call: TRBD1 (5 bases). This CDR3 has 15 amino acids. V was pared by 0 bases and J by 6 bases, with 15 bases between. The germline V gene encodes CDR1 MGHRA and CDR2 YSYEKL. The CDR3 nucleotides read TGCGCCAGCAGCCAAGACCCCTCGACAGCTATCGAGCAGTACTTC. Its protein is CASSQDPSTAIEQYF.

Note on this clone: Compared with germline, one end of the junction differs, possibly owing to a read error. J is TRBJ2-3 and V is TRBV6-1; 7 bases agree with TRBD1. Per germline, CDR1 MNHNS and CDR2 SASEGT. The CDR3 is made up of 13 amino acids. CDR3 coding DNA: TGTGCCAGCGGTGACAGGGTCGCGGATACGCAGTATTTT. It is translated as CASGDRVADTQYF.

The chain couples TRBV14 to TRBJ2-1, with D maybe TRBD1 (5 bases). V was pared by 3 bases and J by 10 bases, with 13 bases between. The CDR3 covers 13 residues. Germline values: CDR1 SGHDN, CDR2 FVKESK. The CDR3 DNA reads TGTGCCAGCAGCCAGGGGCTAGGTCGGGAGCAGTTCTTC. Protein product: CASSQGLGREQFF.

Comments on this clone: The sample contains more than one DNA sequence encoding this CDR3. The chain has TRBV6-1 and TRBJ1-2; no clear D. This CDR3 is built from 14 residues. Germline V gene sequence: CDR1 MNHNS, CDR2 SASEGT. Trimming left V 3 bases short and J 4 bases short, with 12 bases between. This CDR3 reads CASSEDRRSYGYTF. Written as DNA, the CDR3 is TGTGCCAGCAGTGAGGATCGCCGGAGCTATGGCTACACCTTC.

V is TRBV7-9 and J is TRBJ1-1; 10 nucleotides line up with TRBD1. Trimming took 5 bases from V and 5 from J; bases not matched to a gene: 5. The germline gives CDR1 SEHNR, CDR2 FQNEAQ (reference sequence). The CDR3 has 14 amino acids. The CDR3 sequence is CASSAGQGSTEAFF. The CDR3, as DNA: TGTGCCAGCAGCGCGGGACAGGGGTCAACTGAAGCTTTCTTT. Full variable domain (missing parts from reference TRBV7-9 and TRBJ1-1): DTGVSQNPRHKITKRGQNVTFRCDPISEHNRLYWYRQTLGQGPEFLTYFQNEAQLEKSRLLSDRFSAERPKGSFSTLEIQRTEQGDSAMYLCASSAGQGSTEAFFGQGTRLTVV.

The chain combines TRBV7-9 with TRBJ2-5, with 10 bases matching TRBD2. CDR1 and CDR2 from the germline V gene are SEHNR and FQNEAQ (reference sequence). The CDR3 runs 14 residues. The J segment lost 5 bases and the V segment lost 2 bases, leaving 2 bases of the junction unmatched. The CDR3 coding sequence is TGTGCCAGCAGCTTACCTAGCGGGGGTGAGACCCAGTACTTC. The encoded protein is CASSLPSGGETQYF.

The rearrangement links TRBV30 to TRBJ1-4, with TRBD1 identical over 10 bases. The CDR3 covers 14 residues. J lost 7 bases, V lost 3 bases, and 5 bases had no gene match. Germline V gene data show CDR1 as GTSNPN and CDR2 as SVGIG (reference sequence). CDR3 DNA sequence: TGTGCCTGGAGGCCGACAGGGGGCGGTGAAAAACTGTTTTTT. This encodes CAWRPTGGGEKLFF.

The chain couples TRBV7-2 to TRBJ2-7, with D maybe TRBD2 (7 bases). V was clipped by 6 bases and J by 3 bases, with 24 bases between them. Germline-derived CDR1 and CDR2 are SGHTA and FQGNSA. This CDR3 has 17 residues. The DNA of the CDR3 is TGTGCCAGCAGGGGGGGGGCCTCCGCCCCTAACCTCTACGAGCAGTACTTC. This translates into CASRGGASAPNLYEQYF.

The V call is TRBV7-8, the J call TRBJ2-3; D perhaps matches TRBD2 (6 bases). This CDR3 is built from 16 residues. The germline V and J ends were trimmed by 6 bases and 2 bases, with 18 bases remaining between them. Per the germline V gene, CDR1 is SGHVS and CDR2 is FQNEAQ. CDR3 loop: CASRRVPGEYTDTQYF. DNA of the CDR3: TGTGCCAGCAGGAGAGTACCGGGGGAATACACAGATACGCAGTATTTT.

The V gene is TRBV10-2, the J gene TRBJ1-5; D is ambiguous. Trimming took 3 bases from V and 0 from J, leaving 6 bases between them. This CDR3 has 14 amino acids. From germline, CDR1 is WSHSY and CDR2 SAAADI. The CDR3 protein is CASSDPYSNQPQHF. CDR3 coding DNA: TGCGCCAGCAGTGATCCTTATAGCAATCAGCCCCAGCATTTT.

CDR3 residues: CASSQGLAGADEQYF. The CDR3 bases are TGCGCCAGCAGCCAAGGGCTAGCGGGGGCGGACGAGCAGTACTTC. This rearrangement joins TRBV4-1 to TRBJ2-7; TRBD2 matches at 10 bases. Germline CDR1 reads MGHRA; CDR2 reads YSYEKL. The CDR3 runs to 15 residues. After removal of 1 base from V and 5 bases from J, the junction contained 5 bases not matched to a gene.

The chain employs TRBV6-5 and TRBJ2-3; tentative D call: TRBD1 (6 bases). This CDR3 is built from 15 residues. CDR1 and CDR2 from the germline V gene are MNHEY and SVGAGI. The V gene lost 8 bases and the J gene lost 1 base, with 16 bases spanning the gap. The CDR3 DNA reads TGTGCCAGCCAACCTGGGTGGACAGGCACAGATACGCAGTATTTT. Encoded protein: CASQPGWTGTDTQYF.

This chain connects TRBV30 to TRBJ1-5; no definite D call. V lost 0 bases and J 0 bases, leaving 9 bases between the germline ends. This CDR3 spans 15 amino acids. In germline, CDR1 is GTSNPN, CDR2 SVGIG (reference sequence). Here the CDR3 DNA reads TGTGCCTGGAGTGTAGGAGCTTATAGCAATCAGCCCCAGCATTTT. This encodes CAWSVGAYSNQPQHF.

J is TRBJ1-3 and V is TRBV3-1 (or the pseudogene TRBV3-2); TRBD1 matches 8 bases. The CDR3 totals 13 residues. Unmatched junction bases numbered 0, after V lost 6 bases and J lost 2 bases. Per germline, CDR1 LGHDT and CDR2 YNNKEL (reference sequence). The DNA for the CDR3 is TGTGCCAGCAGACAGGGGGCTGGAAACACCATATATTTT. Its protein is CASRQGAGNTIYF.

This chain links TRBV19 with TRBJ1-5, with a weak D call TRBD1 (6 bases). Germline-derived CDR1 and CDR2 are LNHDA and SQIVND (reference sequence). The CDR3 loop spans 15 amino acids. The V end was cut by 5 bases, the J end by 0 bases, with 11 bases between. CDR3 amino acids: CASSPVGASNQPQHF. For the CDR3, the DNA is TGTGCCAGTAGTCCAGTGGGGGCTAGCAATCAGCCCCAGCATTTT.

The rearrangement joins TRBV20-1 to TRBJ1-5; D gene ambiguous. The ends were cut back, 3 bases at V and 6 bases at J, with 9 bases in the middle. The CDR3 sequence is 12 residues long. Germline CDR1 is DFQATT and CDR2 is SNEGSKA (reference sequence). The CDR3, as DNA: TGCAGTGCTAGTGAAGGAGGTCAGCCCCAGCATTTT. Protein sequence: CSASEGGQPQHF.

The chain employs TRBV6-6 and TRBJ2-7, with TRBD1 identical over 9 bases. V gave up 6 bases and J gave up 3 bases; unmatched junction bases: 6. This CDR3 is 14 amino acids long. Germline lookup yields CDR1 MNHNY and CDR2 SVGAGI (reference sequence). The CDR3, as DNA: TGTGCCAGCAGCCCGTGGGGACAGGGCTACGAGCAGTACTTC. Its protein is CASSPWGQGYEQYF.

The J gene is TRBJ1-6, the V gene TRBV7-2, with D hard to call. CDR3 length: 15 residues. The germline V and J ends were trimmed by 7 bases and 4 bases, with 14 bases remaining between them. Germline CDR1 reads SGHTA; CDR2 reads FQGNSA. CDR3 region: CASIESGSYNSPLHF. The CDR3 bases are TGTGCCAGCATTGAGTCCGGGAGTTATAATTCACCCCTCCACTTT. Supplemented by reference TRBV7-2 and TRBJ1-6, the full variable domain reads GAGVSQSPSNKVTEKGKDVELRCDPISGHTALYWYRQSLGQGLEFLIYFQGNSAPDKSGLPSDRFSAERTGGSVSTLTIQRTQQEDSAVYLCASIESGSYNSPLHFGNGTRLTVT.

This sequence joins TRBV25-1 and TRBJ1-4, with D perhaps matching TRBD1 (6 bases). Trimming pared 3 bases from V and 8 bases from J, leaving 19 bases between. From germline, CDR1 is MGHDK and CDR2 SYGVNS. CDR3 length: 16 amino acids. CDR3 DNA sequence: TGTGCCAGCAGTGATCCATCTCCAGGGGATCGCGAAAAACTGTTTTTT. This sequence encodes CASSDPSPGDREKLFF.